The rows below give T cell receptor beta chains drawn from one sample of a study of T cells in Graves' hyperthyroidism and ophthalmopathy. MiXCR, applied by TCRdb to the multiplex PCR reads, yields one record per CDR3 protein. Found here are a few hundred thousand distinct CDR3 sequences, around 15% of them singletons; the top ten hold 34%. The sample was blood. Every receptor here comes from a middle-aged woman with Graves' ophthalmopathy. The CDR3 runs from the conserved cysteine through the conserved F or W. The D gene is left open where the match is weak. Some rows mark clone size as missing; the rest say once, few, many or name a class of expanded clone.

J gene: TRBJ2-7; D gene: NA; clone size: NA; V gene: TRBV18; CDR3 protein: CASSPRGSHEQYF; CDR3 DNA: TGTGCCAGCTCACCAAGGGGGAGCCACGAGCAGTACTTC
J gene: TRBJ2-3; D gene: NA; clone size: few; V gene: TRBV30; CDR3 protein: CAWSSGATDTQYF; CDR3 DNA: TGTGCCTGGAGTTCGGGGGCCACAGATACGCAGTATTTT
J gene: TRBJ2-5; D gene: NA; clone size: many; V gene: TRBV12-3/TRBV12-4; CDR3 protein: CASGLGGETQYF; CDR3 DNA: TGTGCCAGCGGGTTAGGTGGCGAGACCCAGTACTTC
J gene: TRBJ2-1; D gene: NA; clone size: many; V gene: TRBV24-1; CDR3 protein: CASELVLGSYNEQFF; CDR3 DNA: TGTGCCTCAGAACTAGTTCTTGGCTCCTACAATGAGCAGTTCTTC
J gene: TRBJ2-7; D gene: NA; clone size: NA; V gene: TRBV19; CDR3 protein: CASSIAGAVTYEQYF; CDR3 DNA: TGTGCCAGTAGTATAGCCGGGGCGGTAACCTACGAGCAGTACTTC
J gene: TRBJ1-5; D gene: NA; clone size: many; V gene: TRBV6-1; CDR3 protein: CASSLGQRNQPQHF; CDR3 DNA: TGTGCCAGCAGCCTCGGACAACGCAATCAGCCCCAGCATTTT
J gene: TRBJ2-1; D gene: NA; clone size: few; V gene: TRBV7-2; CDR3 protein: CASSLDAGHSYNEQFF; CDR3 DNA: TGTGCCAGCAGCTTAGATGCAGGTCACTCCTACAATGAGCAGTTCTTC
J gene: TRBJ2-7; D gene: TRBD2; clone size: few; V gene: TRBV20-1; CDR3 protein: CSAIAGIPYEQYF; CDR3 DNA: TGCAGTGCCATAGCGGGAATCCCCTACGAGCAGTACTTC
J gene: TRBJ2-7; D gene: TRBD2; clone size: many; V gene: TRBV20-1; CDR3 protein: CSASTPGLAADWEQYF; CDR3 DNA: TGCAGTGCTAGTACTCCGGGACTAGCGGCGGATTGGGAGCAGTACTTC
J gene: TRBJ1-4; D gene: NA; clone size: NA; V gene: TRBV18; CDR3 protein: CASSLTAWSEKLFF; CDR3 DNA: TGTGCCAGCTCACTGACAGCTTGGAGTGAAAAACTGTTTTTT
J gene: TRBJ2-1; D gene: NA; clone size: NA; V gene: TRBV19; CDR3 protein: CASSIDLWSAGSFF; CDR3 DNA: TGTGCCAGTAGTATAGATCTATGGTCGGCAGGGTCGTTCTTC
J gene: TRBJ2-3; D gene: TRBD2; clone size: many; V gene: TRBV11-3; CDR3 protein: CASSFSYGTTRTDTQYF; CDR3 DNA: TGTGCCAGCAGCTTTTCGTACGGGACTACCCGCACAGATACGCAGTATTTT
J gene: TRBJ2-2; D gene: NA; clone size: many; V gene: TRBV28; CDR3 protein: CASSFRENTGELFF; CDR3 DNA: TGTGCCAGCAGTTTCAGGGAAAACACCGGGGAGCTGTTTTTT
J gene: TRBJ2-1; D gene: NA; clone size: few; V gene: TRBV29-1; CDR3 protein: CSVQEGEQFF; CDR3 DNA: TGCAGCGTTCAGGAGGGCGAGCAGTTCTTC
J gene: TRBJ2-1; D gene: TRBD2; clone size: NA; V gene: TRBV7-6; CDR3 protein: CASSPLGTSGSYVQFF; CDR3 DNA: TGTGCCAGCAGCCCCCTCGGGACTAGCGGGAGTTACGTGCAGTTCTTC
J gene: TRBJ1-2; D gene: NA; clone size: few; V gene: TRBV5-6; CDR3 protein: CASSLPENYGYTF; CDR3 DNA: TGTGCCAGCAGCTTGCCGGAAAACTATGGCTACACCTTC
J gene: TRBJ2-7; D gene: NA; clone size: NA; V gene: TRBV30; CDR3 protein: CAWSGAGLRSEQYF; CDR3 DNA: TGTGCCTGGAGTGGGGCAGGGTTACGTTCCGAGCAGTACTTC
J gene: TRBJ2-4; D gene: NA; clone size: few; V gene: TRBV5-4; CDR3 protein: CASSLPGNWDIQYF; CDR3 DNA: TGTGCCAGCAGCTTACCGGGCAATTGGGACATTCAGTACTTC
J gene: TRBJ2-7; D gene: TRBD1; clone size: many; V gene: TRBV28; CDR3 protein: CASLGTGKTYEQYF; CDR3 DNA: TGTGCCAGCCTTGGGACAGGAAAAACCTACGAGCAGTACTTC
J gene: TRBJ2-7; D gene: NA; clone size: NA; V gene: TRBV20-1; CDR3 protein: CSASRSSYEQYF; CDR3 DNA: TGCAGTGCTAGCCGGAGCTCCTACGAGCAGTACTTC
J gene: TRBJ2-1; D gene: TRBD2; clone size: many; V gene: TRBV20-1; CDR3 protein: CSAEASGSSYNEQFF; CDR3 DNA: TGCAGTGCTGAAGCTAGCGGGAGCTCCTACAATGAGCAGTTCTTC
J gene: TRBJ1-1; D gene: NA; clone size: many; V gene: TRBV6-1; CDR3 protein: CASSPRDGFQSEAFF; CDR3 DNA: TGTGCCAGCAGTCCCCGGGACGGATTCCAGTCTGAAGCTTTCTTT
J gene: TRBJ2-7; D gene: NA; clone size: many; V gene: TRBV29-1; CDR3 protein: CSAGPVRSEQYF; CDR3 DNA: TGCAGCGCGGGCCCTGTTAGGAGCGAGCAGTACTTC
J gene: TRBJ1-1; D gene: TRBD1; clone size: few; V gene: TRBV12-3/TRBV12-4; CDR3 protein: CASKRQGSGAFF; CDR3 DNA: TGTGCCAGCAAAAGACAGGGTTCTGGTGCTTTCTTT
J gene: TRBJ2-3; D gene: NA; clone size: few; V gene: TRBV25-1; CDR3 protein: CASSAALLGADTQYF; CDR3 DNA: TGTGCCAGCAGTGCCGCGCTTTTGGGGGCCGATACGCAGTATTTT
J gene: TRBJ2-2; D gene: TRBD2; clone size: few; V gene: TRBV7-9; CDR3 protein: CASKTGTSGSTGELFF; CDR3 DNA: TGTGCCAGTAAAACTGGGACTAGCGGGAGCACCGGGGAGCTGTTTTTT
J gene: TRBJ1-1; D gene: NA; clone size: many; V gene: TRBV14; CDR3 protein: CASSQVYGGTEAFF; CDR3 DNA: TGTGCCAGCAGCCAAGTCTACGGGGGCACTGAAGCTTTCTTT
J gene: TRBJ2-3; D gene: NA; clone size: NA; V gene: TRBV19; CDR3 protein: CASSHTNTQYF; CDR3 DNA: TGTGCCAGTAGTCACACCAATACGCAGTATTTT
J gene: TRBJ1-1; D gene: NA; clone size: NA; V gene: TRBV15; CDR3 protein: CATSTLGGAISEAFF; CDR3 DNA: TGTGCCACCAGCACCTTGGGGGGCGCAATCTCTGAAGCTTTCTTT
J gene: TRBJ1-1; D gene: TRBD1; clone size: many; V gene: TRBV6-1; CDR3 protein: CASNLGQGVSEAFF; CDR3 DNA: TGTGCCAGCAACCTAGGACAGGGGGTCTCTGAAGCTTTCTTT
J gene: TRBJ2-1; D gene: NA; clone size: many; V gene: TRBV25-1; CDR3 protein: CASSELSGKGRNEQFF; CDR3 DNA: TGTGCCAGCAGTGAATTGTCAGGGAAAGGTCGCAATGAGCAGTTCTTC
J gene: TRBJ1-2; D gene: NA; clone size: NA; V gene: TRBV6-5; CDR3 protein: CASSYSAGPLYGYTF; CDR3 DNA: TGTGCCAGCAGTTACTCGGCAGGGCCGCTCTATGGCTACACCTTC
J gene: TRBJ2-3; D gene: TRBD1; clone size: many; V gene: TRBV12-3/TRBV12-4; CDR3 protein: CASSPRQGPDTQYF; CDR3 DNA: TGTGCCAGCAGTCCGAGACAGGGCCCAGATACGCAGTATTTT
J gene: TRBJ1-5; D gene: NA; clone size: many; V gene: TRBV12-3/TRBV12-4; CDR3 protein: CASSLFLSNQPQHF; CDR3 DNA: TGTGCCAGCAGTTTGTTCCTTAGCAATCAGCCCCAGCATTTT
J gene: TRBJ2-1; D gene: TRBD2; clone size: NA; V gene: TRBV19; CDR3 protein: CAGSIVAGRYNEQFF; CDR3 DNA: TGTGCCGGTAGTATAGTAGCGGGGCGCTACAATGAGCAGTTCTTC
J gene: TRBJ2-1; D gene: NA; clone size: many; V gene: TRBV20-1; CDR3 protein: CSARAKFAYNEQFF; CDR3 DNA: TGCAGTGCTAGAGCGAAGTTCGCCTACAATGAGCAGTTCTTC
J gene: TRBJ2-5; D gene: NA; clone size: many; V gene: TRBV5-5; CDR3 protein: CASRKGPTEETQYF; CDR3 DNA: TGTGCCAGCAGGAAGGGACCGACGGAGGAGACCCAGTACTTC
J gene: TRBJ2-2; D gene: NA; clone size: NA; V gene: TRBV3-1; CDR3 protein: CASSQEKGYGTGELFF; CDR3 DNA: TGTGCCAGCAGCCAAGAGAAAGGGTACGGCACCGGGGAGCTGTTTTTT
J gene: TRBJ1-1; D gene: NA; clone size: NA; V gene: TRBV6-1; CDR3 protein: CASSGSIEAFF; CDR3 DNA: TGTGCCAGCAGTGGGTCAATCGAAGCTTTCTTT
J gene: TRBJ2-3; D gene: NA; clone size: NA; V gene: TRBV30; CDR3 protein: CAWSIGHGPTDTQYF; CDR3 DNA: TGTGCCTGGAGTATTGGACACGGGCCCACAGATACGCAGTATTTT
J gene: TRBJ2-3; D gene: TRBD2; clone size: many; V gene: TRBV20-1; CDR3 protein: CSASTSGGVDTQYF; CDR3 DNA: TGCAGTGCTTCAACCTCGGGGGGTGTTGATACGCAGTATTTT
J gene: TRBJ2-7; D gene: NA; clone size: many; V gene: TRBV27; CDR3 protein: CASSSLTGYEQYF; CDR3 DNA: TGTGCCAGCAGTTCGCTTACAGGGTACGAGCAGTACTTC
J gene: TRBJ2-1; D gene: TRBD1; clone size: NA; V gene: TRBV19; CDR3 protein: CASSLGTGSYNEQFF; CDR3 DNA: TGTGCCAGTAGTCTCGGGACAGGCTCCTACAATGAGCAGTTCTTC
J gene: TRBJ2-1; D gene: NA; clone size: many; V gene: TRBV2; CDR3 protein: CASRMDSYNEQFF; CDR3 DNA: TGTGCCAGCAGGATGGACAGCTACAATGAGCAGTTCTTC
J gene: TRBJ2-7; D gene: NA; clone size: few; V gene: TRBV20-1; CDR3 protein: CSADSTTGSYEQYF; CDR3 DNA: TGCAGTGCTGACTCTACCACGGGGTCCTACGAGCAGTACTTC
J gene: TRBJ2-1; D gene: TRBD2; clone size: few; V gene: TRBV20-1; CDR3 protein: CSARGTSPSSYNEQFF; CDR3 DNA: TGCAGTGCTAGGGGGACTAGCCCTAGCTCCTACAATGAGCAGTTCTTC
J gene: TRBJ1-5; D gene: NA; clone size: few; V gene: TRBV20-1; CDR3 protein: CSARGWGAGQPQHF; CDR3 DNA: TGCAGTGCTAGGGGGTGGGGGGCTGGTCAGCCCCAGCATTTT
J gene: TRBJ2-7; D gene: NA; clone size: many; V gene: TRBV9; CDR3 protein: CASSVAPGVRGEQYF; CDR3 DNA: TGTGCCAGCAGCGTAGCCCCGGGAGTACGAGGCGAGCAGTACTTC
J gene: TRBJ2-5; D gene: TRBD2; clone size: many; V gene: TRBV28; CDR3 protein: CASSFASGGQETQYF; CDR3 DNA: TGTGCCAGCAGTTTCGCTAGCGGGGGCCAAGAGACCCAGTACTTC
J gene: TRBJ2-3; D gene: NA; clone size: few; V gene: TRBV13; CDR3 protein: CASSLAGGGRTDTQYF; CDR3 DNA: TGTGCCAGCAGCTTAGCGGGTGGGGGCCGGACAGATACGCAGTATTTT
J gene: TRBJ1-5; D gene: NA; clone size: many; V gene: TRBV19; CDR3 protein: CASSIDLEGQPQHF; CDR3 DNA: TGTGCCAGTAGTATAGATCTGGAAGGGCAGCCCCAGCATTTT
J gene: TRBJ2-3; D gene: TRBD1; clone size: many; V gene: TRBV6-1; CDR3 protein: CASSDILDRADTQYF; CDR3 DNA: TGTGCCAGCAGTGATATCCTGGACAGGGCGGATACGCAGTATTTT
J gene: TRBJ2-2; D gene: TRBD1; clone size: many; V gene: TRBV28; CDR3 protein: CASSLVQGARGTGELFF; CDR3 DNA: TGTGCCAGCAGTTTGGTCCAGGGGGCGAGAGGCACCGGGGAGCTGTTTTTT
J gene: TRBJ2-3; D gene: TRBD1; clone size: many; V gene: TRBV20-1; CDR3 protein: CSARDPPGGRTDTQYF; CDR3 DNA: TGCAGTGCTAGAGACCCGCCAGGGGGAAGGACAGATACGCAGTATTTT
J gene: TRBJ2-7; D gene: TRBD2; clone size: NA; V gene: TRBV7-2; CDR3 protein: CASSLKAGGNSDEQYF; CDR3 DNA: TGTGCCAGCAGCTTAAAGGCGGGGGGGAATTCGGACGAGCAGTACTTC